The source of this T cell receptor (beta chain) is a study of beta chain features in type 1 diabetes. The CDR3 runs 17 residues. Trimming at V came to 5 bases and at J to 5 bases, leaving 15 bases not matched to a gene. From germline, CDR1 is SGHAT and CDR2 FQNNGV. Every bit of the isolated RNA underwent reverse transcription, so sequencing read expressed TCRB transcripts. Only in-frame clones appear in the TCRdb table, and some are missing; sequencing was by immunoSEQ multiplex PCR. The sample includes 60,000 or so clones, approximately 59% of them seen just once. On this clone itself: Its target is not known.

The study's findings and limits: Type 1 diabetes patients showed a moderate but significant shortening of TCRB CDR3s in all four CD4+ subsets. Type 1 diabetes patients had VDJ junctions that carried fewer insertions and more deletions. Any HLA type influence on TCRB rearrangement was left unresolved here. cDNA-based sequencing might over-represent cells highly expressing TCR.

This chain joins TRBV11-2 and TRBJ2-5; TRBD1 agrees at 9 bases. The material sequenced was Tregs from blood. The origin of this receptor is a woman between 18 and 29 years old in good health. The CDR3 DNA reads as TGTGCCAGCAGCCAACTACAGGGGGCCGCGTCGTCGGAGACCCAGTACTTC. The encoded protein is CASSQLQGAASSETQYF.